This T cell receptor (beta chain) was observed in a study of blood T cell repertoires in COVID-19. Study at large: Samples came from the United States, Italy and Spain, spanning acute and convalescent COVID-19. T cells, B-cell-depleted T cells, or PBMCs provided the cDNA or gDNA that served as material.

The V gene lost 6 bases and the J gene lost 6 bases, with 10 bases spanning the gap. CDR3 length equals 12 residues. Original processing methods: Reference gene primer amplification gave nucleated cell count estimates. The data were produced by immunoSEQ multiplex PCR, yet TCRdb's version contains in-frame clones alone and is incomplete. V, J and clone size reflect that table, while D and trimming were determined from the DNA. The sample includes approximately 210,000 clones, 83% of them seen just once. The sample was peripheral blood. The sequence derives from a woman aged 40 to 55 with active or convalescent COVID-19. The rearrangement links TRBV12-3 or TRBV12-4 to TRBJ2-3; D unresolved. CDR3: CASSPHGDTQYF. DNA of the CDR3: TGTGCCAGCAGCCCCCACGGGGATACGCAGTATTTT.